The 30 T cell receptor beta chains below were found in one sample sequenced in a study of cytomegalovirus exposure and HLA in healthy donors. PCR primers comprised 60 Vbeta and 13 Jbeta primers. Clones were sequenced by immunoSEQ multiplex PCR, and TCRdb holds only the in-frame ones, with some missing. The sample has around 130,000 clones, approximately 82% seen once. Sequences were obtained from PBMCs. Receptors were obtained from a woman younger than 30 in good health and CMV-seropositive.

The chain combines TRBV5-4 with TRBJ2-1; 14 bases match TRBD2. The CDR3 contains 17 residues. Germline V CDR1 and CDR2: SGHNT, YYREEE (reference sequence). V shed 3 bases and J 7 bases; nucleotides not matched to a gene: 9. CDR3 protein: CASSSPGLAGAINEQFF. The CDR3 nucleotides read TGTGCCAGCAGCTCCCCGGGACTAGCGGGGGCCATTAATGAGCAGTTCTTC.

This clone was recorded once. The chain uses TRBV6-5 and TRBJ1-2; TRBD1 is a possible D gene (6 bases). The V gene lost 7 bases and the J gene lost 0 bases, with 9 bases spanning the gap. This CDR3 contains 13 residues. Per the germline V gene, CDR1 is MNHEY and CDR2 is SVGAGI. DNA for the CDR3: TGTGCCAGCATGGGGGACACTAACTATGGCTACACCTTC. Translated: CASMGDTNYGYTF.

The rearrangement uses TRBV27 and TRBJ2-3; perhaps TRBD1 as D (6 bases). The germline V and J ends were trimmed by 6 bases and 5 bases, with 15 bases remaining between them. In germline, CDR1 is MNHEY, CDR2 SMNVEV (reference sequence). The CDR3 runs to 14 residues. CDR3: CASRKTGKGDTQYF. In DNA form, the CDR3 reads TGTGCCAGCAGGAAAACAGGGAAGGGAGATACGCAGTATTTT.

J is TRBJ2-7 and V is TRBV18; 9 nucleotides match TRBD1. Losses at the gene ends were 5 bases for V and 0 bases for J; bases not matched to a gene: 5. This CDR3 region has 15 residues. CDR1 KGHSH and CDR2 LQKENI come from the germline V gene. In DNA, the CDR3 is TGTGCCAGCTCAGGCGGGACAGGGCCCTCCTACGAGCAGTACTTC. Protein: CASSGGTGPSYEQYF. Combining the CDR3 with reference TRBV18 and TRBJ2-7 gives the whole variable domain NAGVMQNPRHLVRRRGQEARLRCSPMKGHSHVYWYRQLPEEGLKFMVYLQKENIIDESGMPKERFSAEFPKEGPSILRIQQVVRGDSAAYFCASSGGTGPSYEQYFGPGTRLTVT.

V usage is TRBV6-1 and J usage is TRBJ1-2; perhaps TRBD1 as D (6 bases). Germline loops: CDR1 MNHNS, CDR2 SASEGT. The CDR3 is made up of 14 amino acids. Trimming stripped 2 bases from V and 4 bases from J, with 11 bases between. The CDR3 nucleotides are TGTGCCAGCAGTGAATTTGGGGGCATCTATGGCTACACCTTC. This sequence encodes CASSEFGGIYGYTF.

The genes are TRBV6-6 and TRBJ2-7; 7 nucleotides match TRBD1. From germline, CDR1 is MNHNY and CDR2 SVGAGI (reference sequence). This CDR3 region has 15 residues. The junction had 9 bases not matched to a gene; V was cut back by 5 bases and J by 2 bases. Written as DNA, the CDR3 is TGTGCCAGCAGTGACCGGGACAGTCGAACCTACGAGCAGTACTTC. It translates to CASSDRDSRTYEQYF.

V and J are TRBV6-5 and TRBJ2-7, with D possibly TRBD1 on 5 matching bases. The CDR3 loop spans 12 amino acids. V gave up 8 bases and J gave up 10 bases, with 18 bases separating them. Germline CDR1 is MNHEY and CDR2 is SVGAGI. CDR3 DNA: TGTGCCAGCGGGGCGGTGACGCCACCCCAGTACTTC. Translation: CASGAVTPPQYF.

This clone was picked up one time. The rearrangement joins TRBV19 to TRBJ2-2; 7 positions agree with TRBD1. The V gene end was trimmed by 7 bases and the J gene end by 2 bases; junction bases not matched to a gene: 10. Per the germline V gene, CDR1 is LNHDA and CDR2 is SQIVND (reference sequence). The CDR3 has 16 residues. The CDR3 spells CASMARDSRNTGELFF. As DNA, the CDR3 is TGTGCCAGTATGGCCCGGGACAGCAGAAACACCGGGGAGCTGTTTTTT.

The chain has TRBV4-1 and TRBJ2-1; 11 bases fit TRBD2. From germline, CDR1 is MGHRA and CDR2 YSYEKL. J was trimmed by 10 bases and V by 2 bases; bases with no gene match: 13. The CDR3 loop spans 17 amino acids. The DNA of the CDR3 is TGCGCCAGCAGCCAAATGTCTGGGACTAGCGGAGAATGGGAGCAGTTCTTC. This encodes CASSQMSGTSGEWEQFF.

The rearrangement links TRBV7-9 to TRBJ2-2, with 8 bases matching TRBD1. The CDR3 runs 15 residues. Germline V lookup: CDR1 SEHNR, CDR2 FQNEAQ (reference sequence). With 6 bases clipped from V and 4 bases from J, the junction kept 7 bases outside the gene matches. CDR3 region: CASSSDRGGTGELFF. The CDR3 DNA reads as TGTGCCAGCAGTTCCGACAGGGGAGGCACCGGGGAGCTGTTTTTT.

The gene calls are TRBV2 and TRBJ1-5; tentatively, D is TRBD1 (5 bases). V gave up 8 bases and J gave up 6 bases, with 14 bases separating them. The CDR3 sequence is 13 residues long. Germline-derived CDR1 and CDR2 are SNHLY and FYNNEI. This CDR3 is CASRGGFGQPQHF. Here the CDR3 DNA reads TGTGCCAGCCGGGGGGGGTTCGGTCAGCCCCAGCATTTT.

This clone was counted only a few times. This chain links TRBV5-5 with TRBJ2-7; unclear D gene. This CDR3 spans 14 amino acids. Trimming pared 3 bases from V and 7 bases from J, leaving 17 bases between. Germline CDR1 is SGHKS and CDR2 is YYEKEE (reference sequence). This CDR3 reads CASSSNLEVWEQYF. The DNA of the CDR3 is TGTGCCAGCAGCTCTAACTTAGAAGTGTGGGAGCAGTACTTC.

This clone showed up just once. The chain combines TRBV7-2 with TRBJ1-1, with no clear D. From germline, CDR1 is SGHTA and CDR2 FQGNSA. Trimming cost V 3 bases and J 5 bases, with 4 bases left between them. This CDR3 region has 11 residues. DNA of the CDR3: TGTGCCAGCAGCTTCCGGACTGAAGCTTTCTTT. Protein: CASSFRTEAFF. Drawing the rest from reference TRBV7-2 and TRBJ1-1, the complete variable domain is GAGVSQSPSNKVTEKGKDVELRCDPISGHTALYWYRQSLGQGLEFLIYFQGNSAPDKSGLPSDRFSAERTGGSVSTLTIQRTQQEDSAVYLCASSFRTEAFFGQGTRLTVV.

V gene TRBV18 combines with J gene TRBJ2-7; D unclear. This CDR3 is built from 14 residues. V lost 0 bases, J lost 6 bases, and 12 bases lay in between. Germline V gene lookup returns CDR1 KGHSH and CDR2 LQKENI. CDR3 in amino acids: CASSPPRDSLEQYF. CDR3 bases: TGTGCCAGCTCACCACCACGTGACTCTCTCGAGCAGTACTTC.

This clone was detected only once. The chain joins TRBV5-4 to TRBJ2-5; no clear D. The CDR3 loop spans 12 amino acids. The germline V and J ends were trimmed by 2 bases and 4 bases, with 6 bases remaining between them. CDR1 SGHNT and CDR2 YYREEE come from the germline V gene (reference sequence). CDR3 sequence reads: CASSFRLETQYF. CDR3 nucleotides: TGTGCCAGCAGCTTCCGGTTAGAGACCCAGTACTTC.

The rearrangement uses TRBV19 and TRBJ1-2; the match to TRBD1 covers 7 bases. Losses at the gene ends were 9 bases for V and 2 bases for J; bases not matched to a gene: 6. This CDR3 contains 13 residues. The germline gives CDR1 LNHDA, CDR2 SQIVND (reference sequence). CDR3 loop: CASSLRGNYGYTF. CDR3 nucleotide sequence: TGTGCCAGCTCCCTCAGGGGGAACTATGGCTACACCTTC. Full variable domain (rest looked up from reference TRBV19 and TRBJ1-2): DGGITQSPKYLFRKEGQNVTLSCEQNLNHDAMYWYRQDPGQGLRLIYYSQIVNDFQKGDIAEGYSVSREKKESFPLTVTSAQKNPTAFYLCASSLRGNYGYTFGSGTRLTVV.

J is TRBJ1-5 and V is TRBV5-1; 9 bases fit TRBD1. With 4 bases clipped from V and 2 bases from J, the junction kept 4 bases outside the gene matches. CDR1 is SGHRS and CDR2 is YFSETQ in the germline V gene. CDR3 length equals 15 residues. The CDR3 is CASSQTGGGNQPQHF. In DNA, the CDR3 is TGCGCCAGCAGCCAAACAGGGGGCGGCAATCAGCCCCAGCATTTT.

The chain has TRBV7-9 and TRBJ2-2, with a possible D match to TRBD1 (5 bases). Germline loops: CDR1 SEHNR, CDR2 FQNEAQ (reference sequence). This CDR3 region has 13 residues. Between the trimmed V and J ends, which lost 2 bases and 6 bases, there was a span of 7 bases. CDR3 region: CASSLQGAGELFF. In DNA form, the CDR3 reads TGTGCCAGCAGCTTACAGGGCGCCGGGGAGCTGTTTTTT.

This sequence joins TRBV15 and TRBJ1-2, with 7 bases that match TRBD1. Germline CDR1 and CDR2: LNHNV and YYDKDF (reference sequence). V was pared by 1 base and J by 4 bases, with 9 bases of the junction left unmatched. This CDR3 has 16 amino acids. CDR3 loop: CATSRGKTGPGYGYTF. The CDR3 DNA is TGTGCCACCAGCAGAGGGAAGACAGGGCCGGGCTATGGCTACACCTTC. Supplemented by reference TRBV15 and TRBJ1-2, the full variable domain reads DAMVIQNPRYQVTQFGKPVTLSCSQTLNHNVMYWYQQKSSQAPKLLFHYYDKDFNNEADTPDNFQSRRPNTSFCFLDIRSPGLGDTAMYLCATSRGKTGPGYGYTFGSGTRLTVV.

The V and J genes are TRBV11-3 and TRBJ2-2; D perhaps matches TRBD2 (5 bases). With 2 bases removed from V and 7 bases from J, the gap between germline ends came to 11 bases. This CDR3 is built from 14 residues. Per germline, CDR1 SGHNT and CDR2 YENEEA. Here the CDR3 reads CASSLYSAGGELFF. The CDR3 nucleotides are TGTGCCAGCAGCTTATATAGCGCAGGCGGGGAGCTGTTTTTT.

The J gene is TRBJ2-7, the V gene TRBV7-2; 7 nucleotides agree with TRBD1. The CDR3 consists of 13 residues. From germline, CDR1 is SGHTA and CDR2 FQGNSA. Losses at the gene ends were 2 bases for V and 11 bases for J; bases not matched to a gene: 9. The DNA for the CDR3 is TGTGCCAGCAGCTTACAGCCACAGGGGAATAAGTACTTC. Its translation is CASSLQPQGNKYF.

The chain couples TRBV13 to TRBJ2-7; D perhaps matches TRBD1 (5 bases). The CDR3 has 15 amino acids. In germline, CDR1 is PRHDT, CDR2 FYEKMQ (reference sequence). V dropped 0 bases and J dropped 1 base, with 10 bases sitting between them. CDR3 region: CASSLGQGFSYEQYF. As DNA, the CDR3 is TGTGCCAGCAGCTTAGGTCAGGGATTTTCCTACGAGCAGTACTTC.

The gene calls are TRBV28 and TRBJ2-5; 7 nucleotides agree with TRBD2. The last part of the DNA fits TRBJ2-7 better; the J call may be wrong. The V gene's germline CDR1 is MDHEN and CDR2 SYDVKM. The CDR3 sequence is 13 residues long. The CDR3 is CASSPLGGYEQYF. In nucleotides, the CDR3 is TGTGCCAGCAGTCCGCTGGGGGGGTACGAGCAGTACTTC.

The chain recombines TRBV15 with TRBJ2-2, with a tentative D call TRBD2 (6 bases). Germline lookup yields CDR1 LNHNV and CDR2 YYDKDF (reference sequence). V was clipped by 3 bases and J by 5 bases, with 13 bases between them. This CDR3 spans 15 amino acids. CDR3 sequence reads: CATSSPAAGTGELFF. CDR3 nucleotides: TGTGCCACCAGCAGTCCGGCCGCGGGGACCGGGGAGCTGTTTTTT.

The CDR3 sequence is CSVLEGGETQYF. CDR3 DNA sequence: TGCAGCGTGTTGGAGGGAGGGGAGACCCAGTACTTC. The chain is built from TRBV29-1 and TRBJ2-5; 7 bases are shared with TRBD2. The CDR3 is 12 amino acids. Germline CDR1 is SQVTM and CDR2 is ANQGSEA. Unmatched junction bases numbered 6, after V lost 6 bases and J lost 5 bases.

The rearrangement uses TRBV7-6 and TRBJ2-7, with TRBD1 matching over 8 bases. The junction had 2 bases not matched to a gene; V was cut back by 5 bases and J by 5 bases. CDR1 is SGHVS and CDR2 is FNYEAQ in the germline V gene. CDR3 length equals 12 residues. The CDR3 DNA follows: TGTGCCAGCAGCGGACAGGGTGACGAGCAGTACTTC. This gives the protein CASSGQGDEQYF. Variable domain in full (rest from reference TRBV7-6 and TRBJ2-7): GAGVSQSPRYKVTKRGQDVALRCDPISGHVSLYWYRQALGQGPEFLTYFNYEAQQDKSGLPNDRFSAERPEGSISTLTIQRTEQRDSAMYRCASSGQGDEQYFGPGTRLTVT.

This chain uses TRBV7-2 with TRBJ2-1; D is possibly TRBD2 (6 bases). The CDR3 covers 18 residues. Trimming stripped 1 base from V and 0 bases from J, with 16 bases between. Germline V gene lookup returns CDR1 SGHTA and CDR2 FQGNSA. For the CDR3, the DNA is TGTGCCAGCAGCTTAGAGGCGGCCGTAGCGGCCTCCTACAATGAGCAGTTCTTC. Encoded protein: CASSLEAAVAASYNEQFF.

The rearrangement links TRBV5-1 to TRBJ1-6, with TRBD1 matching 8 bases. V was clipped by 4 bases and J by 3 bases; unmatched bases: 6. This CDR3 has 16 residues. Germline CDR1 SGHRS, CDR2 YFSETQ. The CDR3 region is CASSLGQGFYNSPLHF. CDR3 nucleotides: TGCGCCAGCAGCCTCGGACAGGGCTTCTATAATTCACCCCTCCACTTT.

This rearrangement joins TRBV6-6 to TRBJ1-1; 7 bases fit TRBD1. The CDR3 length is 13 residues. The V and J ends lost 6 bases and 4 bases, in that order; junction bases with no gene match: 5. CDR1 is MNHNY and CDR2 is SVGAGI in the germline V gene (reference sequence). This CDR3 is CASSPTGPTEAFF. As DNA, the CDR3 is TGTGCCAGCAGCCCGACAGGGCCCACTGAAGCTTTCTTT.

Only one count was recorded for this clone. The chain recombines TRBV7-3 with TRBJ2-3, with 7 bases that match TRBD2. V lost 8 bases and J lost 2; bases outside the gene matches: 7. This CDR3 has 14 residues. Germline CDR1 is SGHTA and CDR2 is FQGTGA. The CDR3 coding sequence is TGTGCCAGCGCTAGAGCGGGGAACACAGATACGCAGTATTTT. This codes for CASARAGNTDTQYF.